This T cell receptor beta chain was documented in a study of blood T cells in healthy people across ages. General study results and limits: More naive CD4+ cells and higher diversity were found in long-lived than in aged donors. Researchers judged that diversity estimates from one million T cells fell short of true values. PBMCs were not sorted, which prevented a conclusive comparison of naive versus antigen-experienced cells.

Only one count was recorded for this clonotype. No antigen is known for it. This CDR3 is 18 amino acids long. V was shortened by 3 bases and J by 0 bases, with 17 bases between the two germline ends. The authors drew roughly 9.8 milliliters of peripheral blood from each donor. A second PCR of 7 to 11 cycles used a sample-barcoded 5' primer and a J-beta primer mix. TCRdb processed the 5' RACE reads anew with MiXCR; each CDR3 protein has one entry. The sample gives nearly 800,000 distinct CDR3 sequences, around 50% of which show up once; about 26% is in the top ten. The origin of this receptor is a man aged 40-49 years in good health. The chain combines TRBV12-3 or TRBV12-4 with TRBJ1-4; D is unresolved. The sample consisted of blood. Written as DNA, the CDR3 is TGTGCCAGCAGTTTTCGTCTTGACGGCCGATCAACTAATGAAAAACTGTTTTTT. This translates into CASSFRLDGRSTNEKLFF.